This T cell receptor beta chain was sequenced during a study of neoadjuvant anti-PD-1 for oral cavity cancer (dated by TCRdb to about 2021). General notes on the study: Before curative-intent surgical resection, most patients were given three to four biweekly doses of nivolumab at 3 mg/kg. Patients with complete response, partial response or stable disease by RECIST 1.1 were defined as responders, whereas patients with progression were defined as non-responders. Patients who did not progress were given a fourth nivolumab dose at about day 43 and had definitive surgical resection on days 50-56. There were 11 to 13 patients in the parent correlative cohort, and the response rate was less than 40%.

For deep sequencing, each PBMC sample was run in six replicates, with libraries mostly built from around 500 ng of input genomic DNA. Following the manufacturer's instructions, the team built TCRbeta libraries using the immunoSEQ hsTCRbeta kit. Sequencing of the completed libraries took place using an Illumina NovaSeq 6000 S4 flow cell after they had been pooled to about 3 nM. The authors' pipeline ran thus. The immunoSEQ Analyzer handled quality control and preprocessing of the raw data. The analysis was limited to productive rearrangements, and each clonotype was defined by a unique CDR3 amino acid sequence. Repertoire clonality was estimated as the Gini-Simpson index, which was calculated using the R package tcR. Student's t test was used to compare Gini indices, and Pearson correlation was used to assess associations with tumor size change. TCRdb's version of the immuneACCESS table is confined to in-frame rearrangements and falls short of the full clone set. An unresolved V gene accounts for under half of the shortfall where checked; the remainder is of unknown origin. The DNA gave D and trimming, while V, J and clone size come from that table. The sample table lists over 60,000 clones, about 90% of them with a count of one. Together, the top ten hold less than 3% of the sample.

Comment on this clone: It has no known antigen specificity. No base-level quality is on record; no much larger clone is a single base apart.

The sample's time point label is to be understood as: after neoadjuvant nivolumab, at surgical resection. Patients were newly diagnosed with stage II-IVA oral cavity squamous cell carcinoma and had received no prior systemic or radiation treatment. Everyone in the cohort had locally advanced, HPV-negative oral cavity squamous cell carcinoma. Peripheral blood mononuclear cells were analyzed directly, without maintenance or expansion in culture. The samples were obtained from a longitudinal correlative study of a single-arm phase II trial testing neoadjuvant nivolumab in oral cavity squamous cell carcinoma. Subject-matched pre- and post-treatment PBMCs and tumors from three responders and three non-responders were subjected to genomic DNA-based TCRbeta sequencing. Peripheral blood mononuclear cells were collected before nivolumab treatment and again after treatment, at the time of surgery. The Maxwell RSC DNA from Cells kit was used to extract genomic DNA from PBMCs.

Broad study findings and their caveats: TCR analyses included only three patients per response group, and the authors called for larger cohorts for validation. After neoadjuvant nivolumab, significantly higher T cell clonality (Gini index) was found within PBMCs in non-responders than in responders. Higher pretreatment blood Treg/Th17 ratios correlated with higher pretreatment blood TCRbeta clonality and lower post-treatment tumor TCRbeta clonality.

Trimming costs V 1 base and J 0 bases, and their ends lie 10 bases apart. CDR1 and CDR2, per the germline V gene, are SGHRS and YFSETQ. The CDR3 starts with the cysteine, ends with the phenylalanine, and has 15 residues. The read is trimmed to its CDR3 DNA, 45 bases read in frame from base 1. The sequence was obtained from a person aged 40-85 years with oral cavity squamous cell carcinoma. The sequencing here drew on PBMCs, taken after nivolumab (anti-PD-1) treatment. The chain links TRBV5-1 with TRBJ1-1; the D gene cannot be named for sure. This receptor has the CDR3 CASSLQGTVNTEAFF. The nucleotides read TGCGCCAGCAGCTTGCAAGGTACTGTGAACACTGAAGCTTTCTTT.